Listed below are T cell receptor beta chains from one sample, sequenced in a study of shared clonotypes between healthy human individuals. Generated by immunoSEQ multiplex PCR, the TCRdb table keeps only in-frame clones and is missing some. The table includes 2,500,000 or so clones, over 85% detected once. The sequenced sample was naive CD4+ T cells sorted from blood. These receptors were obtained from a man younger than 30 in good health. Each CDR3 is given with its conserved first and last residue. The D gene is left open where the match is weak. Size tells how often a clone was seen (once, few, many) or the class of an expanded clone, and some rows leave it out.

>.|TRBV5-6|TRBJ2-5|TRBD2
TGTGCCAGCAGCTTGGAGAGGAACGGGAGGGCCGGAGAGACCCAGTACTTC
CASSLERNGRAGETQYF
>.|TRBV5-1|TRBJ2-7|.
TGCGCCAGCAGCTTGGTTCTAGCCGGCGAGCAGTACTTC
CASSLVLAGEQYF
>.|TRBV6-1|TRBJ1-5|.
TGTGCCAGCAGTGAAACGGACTACCCCCATCAGCCCCAGCATTTT
CASSETDYPHQPQHF
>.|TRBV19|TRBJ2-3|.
TGTGCCAGTAGTAACCGGGGGACAGATACGCAGTATTTT
CASSNRGTDTQYF
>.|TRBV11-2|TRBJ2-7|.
TGTGCCAGCAGCCCCCGGGACCAATATGGGCAGTACTTC
CASSPRDQYGQYF
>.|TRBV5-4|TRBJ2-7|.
TGTGCCAGCAGCCCGGAGGGGGGGTCCTACGAGCAGTACTTC
CASSPEGGSYEQYF
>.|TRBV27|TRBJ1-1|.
TGTGCCAGCAGTTCCGAGTGGCCAGAGAACACTGAAGCTTTCTTT
CASSSEWPENTEAFF
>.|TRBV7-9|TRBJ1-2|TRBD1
TGTGCCAGCAACTCAGGGGGTCACTATGGCTACACCTTC
CASNSGGHYGYTF
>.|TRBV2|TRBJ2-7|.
TGTGCCAGCAGTGTAGTAAGTTATTGGGGCACGGGGGAGCAGTACTTC
CASSVVSYWGTGEQYF
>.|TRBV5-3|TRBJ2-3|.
TGTGCCAGAAGCCCGCCCACCACATTATGGGGGGATACGCAGTATTTT
CARSPPTTLWGDTQYF
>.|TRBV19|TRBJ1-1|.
TGTGCCAGTATGGCCAGAATGAACACTGAAGCTTTCTTT
CASMARMNTEAFF
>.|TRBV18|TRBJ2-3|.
TGTGCCAGCTCACCATTTACAGGGACAGATACGCAGTATTTT
CASSPFTGTDTQYF
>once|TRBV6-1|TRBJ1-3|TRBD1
TGTGCCAGCAGTGAAGGGACAGGGAACTCTGGAAACACCATATATTTT
CASSEGTGNSGNTIYF
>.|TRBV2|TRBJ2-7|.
TGTGCCAGTACGGGGGCCTACGAGCAGTACTTC
CASTGAYEQYF
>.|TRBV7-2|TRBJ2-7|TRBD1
TGTGCCAGCAGCCAGCAGGGGGCTCTTGAGCAGTACTTC
CASSQQGALEQYF
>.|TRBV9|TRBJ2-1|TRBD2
TGTGCCAGCAGCGGGAGCGGGGAATGGGTGCTTAATGAGCAGTTCTTC
CASSGSGEWVLNEQFF
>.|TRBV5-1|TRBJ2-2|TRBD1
TGCGCCAGCAGCTTGGAGGGGGCGCCCGGGGAGCTGTTTTTT
CASSLEGAPGELFF
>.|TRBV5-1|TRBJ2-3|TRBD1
TGCGCCAGCAGCTCGGGACAGTCAGCAGATACGCAGTATTTT
CASSSGQSADTQYF
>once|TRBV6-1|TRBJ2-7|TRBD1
TGTGCCAGCAGTGTAGGACAGGGGGCGTACGAGCAGTACTTC
CASSVGQGAYEQYF
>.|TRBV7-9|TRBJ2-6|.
TGTGCCAGCAGCAGGTTGACCGGGACATACGGCTCTGGGGCCAACGTCCTGACTTTC
CASSRLTGTYGSGANVLTF